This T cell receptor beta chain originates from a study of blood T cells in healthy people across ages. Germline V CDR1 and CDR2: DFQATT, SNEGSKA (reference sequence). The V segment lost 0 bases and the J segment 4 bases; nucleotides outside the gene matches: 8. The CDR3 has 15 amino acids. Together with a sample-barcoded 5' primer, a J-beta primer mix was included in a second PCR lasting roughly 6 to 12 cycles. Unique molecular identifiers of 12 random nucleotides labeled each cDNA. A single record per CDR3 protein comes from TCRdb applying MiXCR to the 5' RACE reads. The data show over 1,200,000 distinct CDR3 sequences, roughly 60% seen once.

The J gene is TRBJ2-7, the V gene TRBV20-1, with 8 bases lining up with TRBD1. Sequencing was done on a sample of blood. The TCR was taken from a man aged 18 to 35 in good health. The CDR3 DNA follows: TGCAGTGCTAGAGACCTCAGGGGGCTAGGGTACGAGCAGTACTTC. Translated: CSARDLRGLGYEQYF.